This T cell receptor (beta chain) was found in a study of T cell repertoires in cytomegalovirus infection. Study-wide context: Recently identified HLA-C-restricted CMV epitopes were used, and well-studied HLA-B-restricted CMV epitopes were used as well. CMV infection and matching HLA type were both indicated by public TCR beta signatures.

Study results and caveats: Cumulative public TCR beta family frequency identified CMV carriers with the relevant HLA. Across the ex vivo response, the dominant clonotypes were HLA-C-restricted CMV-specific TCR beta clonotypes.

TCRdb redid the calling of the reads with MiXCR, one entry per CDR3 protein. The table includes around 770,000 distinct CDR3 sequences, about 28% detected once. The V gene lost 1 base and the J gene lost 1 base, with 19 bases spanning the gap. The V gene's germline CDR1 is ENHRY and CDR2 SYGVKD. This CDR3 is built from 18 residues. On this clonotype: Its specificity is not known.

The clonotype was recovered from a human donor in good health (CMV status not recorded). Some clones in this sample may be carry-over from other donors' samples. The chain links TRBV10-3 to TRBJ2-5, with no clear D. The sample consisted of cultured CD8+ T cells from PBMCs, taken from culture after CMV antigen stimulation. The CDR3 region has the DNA TGTGCCATCAGTGAGTTACCCTCACCCGGGCAGACCCAAGAGACCCAGTACTTC. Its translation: CAISELPSPGQTQETQYF.